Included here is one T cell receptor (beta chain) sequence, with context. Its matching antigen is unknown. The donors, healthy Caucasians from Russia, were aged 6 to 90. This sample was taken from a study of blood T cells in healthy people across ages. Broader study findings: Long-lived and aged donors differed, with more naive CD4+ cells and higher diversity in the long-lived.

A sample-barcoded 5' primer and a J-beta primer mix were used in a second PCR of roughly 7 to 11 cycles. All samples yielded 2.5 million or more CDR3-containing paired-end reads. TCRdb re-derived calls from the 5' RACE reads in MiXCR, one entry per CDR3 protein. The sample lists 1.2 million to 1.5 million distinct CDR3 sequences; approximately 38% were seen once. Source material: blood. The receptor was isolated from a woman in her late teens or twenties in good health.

In DNA, the CDR3 is TGCGCCAGCAGCCAAGGCACCGGGTGGGGGGCTGAAGCTTTCTTT. Its protein is CASSQGTGWGAEAFF. This rearrangement joins TRBV4-1 to TRBJ1-1; D perhaps matches TRBD1 (5 bases). V shed 1 base and J shed 6 bases, with 15 bases lying between them. Germline loops: CDR1 MGHRA, CDR2 YSYEKL. The CDR3 is 15 amino acids.